This TCR beta chain is drawn from a study of breast tumors, draining lymph nodes, adjacent tissues. Notes on the study in general: Data fit most tumor T cells coming from lymph node, expanding in tumor. Tumors had less TCR diversity than lymph nodes, more than nontumor tissue.

TCRdb reprocessed the multiplex PCR reads with MiXCR, giving one entry per CDR3 protein. The data contain around 170,000 distinct CDR3 sequences, about 30% of them singletons. Breast cancer patients provided tissue from their axillary draining lymph nodes. This clonotype occurred many times. What it recognizes is unknown. Unmatched junction bases numbered 9, after V lost 4 bases and J lost 10 bases. Germline CDR1 reads MGHRA; CDR2 reads YSYEKL. The CDR3 sequence is 16 residues long. The chain is built from TRBV4-1 and TRBJ2-2; 13 bases map to TRBD2. The material sequenced was axillary lymph node tissue. This clonotype originated in a female donor with breast cancer. Some clones in this sample may be carry-over from other donors' samples. This CDR3 is CASSRPGLAGPEELFF. The CDR3 nucleotides are TGCGCCAGCAGCCGACCGGGACTAGCGGGACCCGAGGAGCTGTTTTTT.